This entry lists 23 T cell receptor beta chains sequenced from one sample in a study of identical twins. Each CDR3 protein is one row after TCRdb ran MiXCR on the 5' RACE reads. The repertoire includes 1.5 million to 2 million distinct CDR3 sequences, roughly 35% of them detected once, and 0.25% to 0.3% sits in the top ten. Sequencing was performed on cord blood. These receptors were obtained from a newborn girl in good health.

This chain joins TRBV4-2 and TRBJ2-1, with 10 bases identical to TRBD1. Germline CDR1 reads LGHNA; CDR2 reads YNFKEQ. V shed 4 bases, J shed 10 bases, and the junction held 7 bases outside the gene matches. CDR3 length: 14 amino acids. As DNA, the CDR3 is TGTGCCAGCAGCCCCTGGGACAGGGGTTACGAGCAGTTCTTC. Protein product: CASSPWDRGYEQFF.

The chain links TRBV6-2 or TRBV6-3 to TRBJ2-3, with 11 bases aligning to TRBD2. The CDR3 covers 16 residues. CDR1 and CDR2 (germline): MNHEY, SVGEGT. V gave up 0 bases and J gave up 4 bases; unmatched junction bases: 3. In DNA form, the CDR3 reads TGTGCCAGCAGTTACTCCCGACTAGCGGGGTCAGATACGCAGTATTTT. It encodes CASSYSRLAGSDTQYF.

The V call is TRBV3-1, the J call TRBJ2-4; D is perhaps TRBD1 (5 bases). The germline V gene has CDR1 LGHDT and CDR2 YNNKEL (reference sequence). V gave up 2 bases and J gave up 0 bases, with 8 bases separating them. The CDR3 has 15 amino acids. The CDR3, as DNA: TGTGCCAGCAGCCAAAGACAGTTAGCCAAAAACATTCAGTACTTC. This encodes CASSQRQLAKNIQYF.

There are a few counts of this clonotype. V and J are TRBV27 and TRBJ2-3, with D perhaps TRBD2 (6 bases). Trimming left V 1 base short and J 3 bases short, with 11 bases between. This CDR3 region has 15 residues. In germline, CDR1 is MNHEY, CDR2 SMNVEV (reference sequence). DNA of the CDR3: TGTGCCAGCAGTTTATTCCCGGGAGAGACAGATACGCAGTATTTT. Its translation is CASSLFPGETDTQYF.

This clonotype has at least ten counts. The CDR3 sequence is CASSLYGYTF. CDR3 DNA sequence: TGTGCCAGCAGTTTATATGGCTACACCTTC. V and J are TRBV12-3 or TRBV12-4 and TRBJ1-2; D unresolved. CDR3 length equals 10 residues. V lost 2 bases to trimming and J lost 5 bases, with 0 bases between them.

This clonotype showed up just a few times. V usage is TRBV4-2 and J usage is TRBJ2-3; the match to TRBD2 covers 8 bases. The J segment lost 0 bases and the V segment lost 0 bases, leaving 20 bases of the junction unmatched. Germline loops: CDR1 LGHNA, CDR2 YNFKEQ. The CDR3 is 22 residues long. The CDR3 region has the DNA TGTGCCAGCAGCCAAGATTTGGGTGCAAGAGCGGGGGCCTTCAGCAGCACAGATACGCAGTATTTT. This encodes CASSQDLGARAGAFSSTDTQYF.

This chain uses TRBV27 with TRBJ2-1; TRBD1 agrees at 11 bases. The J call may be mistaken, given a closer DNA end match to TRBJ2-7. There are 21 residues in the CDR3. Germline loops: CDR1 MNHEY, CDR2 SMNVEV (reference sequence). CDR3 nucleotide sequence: TGTGCCAGCAGCCTCAGAAGCCGGGACAGGGGGTTTCTAAGCTCCTACAATGAGCAGTACTTC. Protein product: CASSLRSRDRGFLSSYNEQYF.

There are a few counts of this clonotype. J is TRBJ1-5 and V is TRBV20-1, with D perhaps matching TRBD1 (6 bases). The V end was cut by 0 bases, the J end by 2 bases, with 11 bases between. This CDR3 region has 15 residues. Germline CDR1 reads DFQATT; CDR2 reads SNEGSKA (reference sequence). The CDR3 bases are TGCAGTGCTAGAGAGATGCCAGGGGGCAATCAGCCCCAGCATTTT. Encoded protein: CSAREMPGGNQPQHF.

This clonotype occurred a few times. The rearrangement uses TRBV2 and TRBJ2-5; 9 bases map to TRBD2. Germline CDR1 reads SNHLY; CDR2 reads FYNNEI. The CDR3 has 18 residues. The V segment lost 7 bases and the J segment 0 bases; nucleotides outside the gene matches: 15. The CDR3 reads CASKLLAGRSLYQETQYF. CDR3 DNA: TGTGCCAGCAAGCTCCTAGCGGGGCGATCCTTGTACCAAGAGACCCAGTACTTC. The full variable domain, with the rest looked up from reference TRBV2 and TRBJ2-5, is EPEVTQTPSHQVTQMGQEVILRCVPISNHLYFYWYRQILGQKVEFLVSFYNNEISEKSEIFDDQFSVERPDGSNFTLKIRSTKLEDSAMYFCASKLLAGRSLYQETQYFGPGTRLLVL.

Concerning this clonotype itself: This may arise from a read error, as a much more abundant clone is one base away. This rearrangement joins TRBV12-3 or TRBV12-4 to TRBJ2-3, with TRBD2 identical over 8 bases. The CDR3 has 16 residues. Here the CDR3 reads CARSPRSGGLTDTQYF. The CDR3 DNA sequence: TGTGCCCGCAGCCCCCGCAGCGGGGGCCTCACAGATACGCAGTATTTT.

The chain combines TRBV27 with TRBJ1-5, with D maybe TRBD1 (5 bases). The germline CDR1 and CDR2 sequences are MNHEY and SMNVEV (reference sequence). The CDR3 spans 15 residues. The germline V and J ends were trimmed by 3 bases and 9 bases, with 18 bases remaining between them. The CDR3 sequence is CASSFIPGRGRPQHF. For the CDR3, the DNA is TGTGCCAGCAGTTTTATCCCAGGGAGGGGACGGCCCCAGCATTTT.

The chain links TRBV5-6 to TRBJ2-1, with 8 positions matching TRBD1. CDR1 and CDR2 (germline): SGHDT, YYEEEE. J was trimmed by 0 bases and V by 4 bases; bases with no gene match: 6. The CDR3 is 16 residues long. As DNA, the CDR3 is TGTGCCAGCAGCGTGACAGGGGAATTCTCCTACAATGAGCAGTTCTTC. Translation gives CASSVTGEFSYNEQFF.

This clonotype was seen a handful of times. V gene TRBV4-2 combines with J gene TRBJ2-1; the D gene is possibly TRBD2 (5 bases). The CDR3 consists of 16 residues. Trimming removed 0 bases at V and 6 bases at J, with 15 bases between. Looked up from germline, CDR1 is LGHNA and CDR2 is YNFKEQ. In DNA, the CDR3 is TGTGCCAGCAGCCAAGATGGCGCACTAGTTGTCAATGAGCAGTTCTTC. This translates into CASSQDGALVVNEQFF.

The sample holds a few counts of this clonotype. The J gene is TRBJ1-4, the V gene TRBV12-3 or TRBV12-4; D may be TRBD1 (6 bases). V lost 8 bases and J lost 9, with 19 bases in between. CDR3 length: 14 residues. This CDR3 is CASGPQGASKKLFF. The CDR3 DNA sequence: TGTGCCAGCGGGCCACAGGGAGCGTCAAAAAAACTGTTTTTT.

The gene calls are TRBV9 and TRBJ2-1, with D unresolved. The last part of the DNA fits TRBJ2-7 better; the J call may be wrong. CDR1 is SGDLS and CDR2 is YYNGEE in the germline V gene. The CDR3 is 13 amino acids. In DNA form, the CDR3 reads TGTGCCAGCAGCGAGGTCCCGACCAATGAGCAGTACTTC. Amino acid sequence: CASSEVPTNEQYF.

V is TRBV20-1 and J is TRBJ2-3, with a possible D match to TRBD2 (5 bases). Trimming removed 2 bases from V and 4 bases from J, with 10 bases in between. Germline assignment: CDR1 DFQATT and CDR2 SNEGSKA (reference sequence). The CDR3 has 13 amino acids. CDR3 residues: CSARLGGPDTQYF. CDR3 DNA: TGCAGTGCTAGACTAGGAGGCCCAGATACGCAGTATTTT.

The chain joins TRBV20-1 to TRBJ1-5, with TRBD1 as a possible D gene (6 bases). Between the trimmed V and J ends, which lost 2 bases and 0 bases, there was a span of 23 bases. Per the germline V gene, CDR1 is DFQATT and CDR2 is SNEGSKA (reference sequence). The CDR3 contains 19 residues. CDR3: CSARSSDRPFLYSNQPQHF. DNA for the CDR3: TGCAGTGCTAGAAGTTCGGACAGACCATTTCTTTATAGCAATCAGCCCCAGCATTTT.

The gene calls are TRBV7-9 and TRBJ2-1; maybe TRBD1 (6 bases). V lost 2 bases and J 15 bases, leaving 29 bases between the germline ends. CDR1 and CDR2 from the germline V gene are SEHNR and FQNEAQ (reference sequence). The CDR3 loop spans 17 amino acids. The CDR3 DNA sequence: TGTGCCAGCAGCTTAACCCCCACAGGGCTTAACTACAATGAGAGGTTCTTC. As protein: CASSLTPTGLNYNERFF.

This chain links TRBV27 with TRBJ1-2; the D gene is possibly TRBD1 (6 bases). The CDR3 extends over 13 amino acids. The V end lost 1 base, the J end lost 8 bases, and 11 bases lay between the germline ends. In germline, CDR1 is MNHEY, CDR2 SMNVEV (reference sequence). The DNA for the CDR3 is TGTGCCAGCAGTTTATACGACAGGTCGGGCTACACCTTC. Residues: CASSLYDRSGYTF.

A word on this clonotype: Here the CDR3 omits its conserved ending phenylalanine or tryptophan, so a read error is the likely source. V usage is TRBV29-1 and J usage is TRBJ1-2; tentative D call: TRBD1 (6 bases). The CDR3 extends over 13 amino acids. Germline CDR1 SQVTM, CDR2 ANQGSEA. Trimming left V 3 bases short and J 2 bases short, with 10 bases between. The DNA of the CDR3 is TGCAGCGTTGACCGGGGGCAAAACTATGGCTACACCGTC. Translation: CSVDRGQNYGYTV.

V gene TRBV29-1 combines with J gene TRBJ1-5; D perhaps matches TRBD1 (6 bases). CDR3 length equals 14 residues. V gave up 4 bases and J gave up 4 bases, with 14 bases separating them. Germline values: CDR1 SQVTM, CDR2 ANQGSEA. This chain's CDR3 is CSVGLGGQNQPQHF. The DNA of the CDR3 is TGCAGCGTTGGGTTAGGGGGACAAAATCAGCCCCAGCATTTT.

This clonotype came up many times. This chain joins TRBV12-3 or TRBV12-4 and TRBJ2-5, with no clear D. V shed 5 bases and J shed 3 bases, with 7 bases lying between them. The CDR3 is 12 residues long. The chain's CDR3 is CASSETKETQYF. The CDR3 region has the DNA TGTGCCAGCAGTGAGACGAAAGAGACCCAGTACTTC.

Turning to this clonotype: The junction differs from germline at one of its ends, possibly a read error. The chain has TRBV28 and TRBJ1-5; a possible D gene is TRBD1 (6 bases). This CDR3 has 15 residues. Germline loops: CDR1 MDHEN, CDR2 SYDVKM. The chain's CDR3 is CASSLDLSQGQPRHF. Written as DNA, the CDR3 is TGTGCCAGCAGTTTAGACCTCTCACAGGGTCAGCCCCGGCATTTT. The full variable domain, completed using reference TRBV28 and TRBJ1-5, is DVKVTQSSRYLVKRTGEKVFLECVQDMDHENMFWYRQDPGLGLRLIYFSYDVKMKEKGDIPEGYSVSREKKERFSLILESASTNQTSMYLCASSLDLSQGQPRHFGDGTRLSIL.